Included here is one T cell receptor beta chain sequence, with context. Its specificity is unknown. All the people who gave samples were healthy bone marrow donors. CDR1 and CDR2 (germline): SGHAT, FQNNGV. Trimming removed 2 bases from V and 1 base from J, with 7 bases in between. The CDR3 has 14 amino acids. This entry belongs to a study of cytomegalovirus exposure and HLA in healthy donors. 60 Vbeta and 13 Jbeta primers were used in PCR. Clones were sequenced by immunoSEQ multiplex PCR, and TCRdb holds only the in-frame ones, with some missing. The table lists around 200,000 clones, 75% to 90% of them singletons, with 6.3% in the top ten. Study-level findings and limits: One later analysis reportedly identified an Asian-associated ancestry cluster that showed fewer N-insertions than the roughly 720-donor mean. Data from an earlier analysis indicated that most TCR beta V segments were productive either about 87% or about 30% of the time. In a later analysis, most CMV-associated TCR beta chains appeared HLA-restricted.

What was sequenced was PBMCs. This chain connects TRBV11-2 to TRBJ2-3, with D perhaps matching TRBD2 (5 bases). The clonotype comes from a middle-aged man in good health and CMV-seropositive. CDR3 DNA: TGTGCCAGCAGCTTACGGGGAGGCACAGATACGCAGTATTTT. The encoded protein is CASSLRGGTDTQYF.